One and the same sample provided the 6 T cell receptor beta chains below, sequenced in a study of cytomegalovirus exposure and HLA in healthy donors. The PCR contained 60 Vbeta and 13 Jbeta primers. Clones were read by immunoSEQ multiplex PCR, and TCRdb kept only the in-frame ones, dropping some. The sample records 100,000 to 150,000 clones, 82% being singletons. Sequenced material: PBMCs. These receptor sequences come from a boy between 5 and 17 years old in good health and CMV-seronegative.

The chain joins TRBV11-2 to TRBJ2-5; TRBD2 matches at 9 bases. CDR3 size: 15 residues. Per the germline V gene, CDR1 is SGHAT and CDR2 is FQNNGV. V lost 3 bases to trimming and J lost 0 bases; unmatched junction nucleotides: 2. The CDR3 nucleotides read TGTGCCAGCAGCTTTAGCGGGAGTGACCAAGAGACCCAGTACTTC. This translates into CASSFSGSDQETQYF.

As regards this clone: This sample includes further DNA sequences coding for the same CDR3. V is TRBV2 and J is TRBJ2-1, with 11 bases matching TRBD2. Losses at the gene ends were 1 base for V and 10 bases for J; bases not matched to a gene: 3. The CDR3 has 14 amino acids. Per germline, CDR1 SNHLY and CDR2 FYNNEI. The CDR3 DNA reads as TGTGCCAGCAGTGAAGGACTAGCGGGACTCGAGCAGTTCTTC. It is translated as CASSEGLAGLEQFF.

V usage is TRBV7-9 and J usage is TRBJ2-3, with 11 positions matching TRBD1. V dropped 5 bases and J dropped 2; count of bases not matched to a gene: 6. Germline V CDR1 and CDR2: SEHNR, FQNEAQ (reference sequence). This CDR3 has 16 amino acids. CDR3 in amino acids: CASSGWTGGNTDTQYF. CDR3 DNA: TGTGCCAGCAGCGGGTGGACAGGGGGCAACACAGATACGCAGTATTTT.

J is TRBJ2-6 and V is TRBV18; D is ambiguous. V lost 6 bases to trimming and J lost 4 bases, with 7 bases between them. CDR3 length equals 13 residues. Per germline, CDR1 KGHSH and CDR2 LQKENI. The CDR3 coding sequence is TGTGCCAGCTCTCCCGTGGGGGCCAACGTCCTGACTTTC. Protein sequence: CASSPVGANVLTF.

This clone was detected only once. This chain uses TRBV29-1 with TRBJ1-1, with D uncertain. Germline V gives CDR1 SQVTM, CDR2 ANQGSEA. V was clipped by 4 bases and J by 0 bases, with 9 bases between them. The CDR3 sequence is 13 residues long. Here the CDR3 DNA reads TGCAGCGTTGCTGTCCAGGTGAACACTGAAGCTTTCTTT. Protein: CSVAVQVNTEAFF.

The CDR3 DNA sequence: TGCAGCCTCGAAGGGGAGGGTCTGTCCTACAATGAGCAGTTCTTC. Its translation: CSLEGEGLSYNEQFF. This rearrangement joins TRBV29-1 to TRBJ2-1; 7 nucleotides agree with TRBD2. V dropped 8 bases and J dropped 1; count of bases not matched to a gene: 11. Germline CDR1 and CDR2: SQVTM and ANQGSEA. The CDR3 spans 15 residues.